This T cell receptor beta chain is from a study of blood T cell repertoires in COVID-19. In terms of age and location, participants ranged from about 18 to 95 years and lived in fewer than 30 US areas. The length of the CDR3 is 13 residues. V dropped 3 bases and J dropped 8 bases, with 13 bases sitting between them. CDR1 PRHDT and CDR2 FYEKMQ come from the germline V gene (reference sequence). A few counts support this clone. This table comes from immunoSEQ multiplex PCR, and its TCRdb copy is limited to in-frame clones, with some not included. Of about 310,000 clones in the sample, roughly 88% were seen once.

The V and J genes are TRBV13 and TRBJ1-2; D possibly corresponds to TRBD1 (5 bases). This clonotype was sampled from a man aged 30 to 45 who had recovered from COVID-19. The sequencing input was PBMCs or T cells enriched from blood (not recorded which). The CDR3 here is CASSFQGYGGYTF. CDR3 nucleotide sequence: TGTGCCAGCAGCTTCCAGGGATACGGCGGCTACACCTTC.